These 24 T cell receptor beta chains originate from one sample sequenced in a study of blood T cells in healthy people across ages. A sample-barcoded 5' primer and a J-beta primer mix were used in a second PCR of about 7 to 12 cycles. TCRdb passed the 5' RACE reads through MiXCR, listing each CDR3 protein once. The repertoire holds about 1.6 million distinct CDR3 sequences, 30% to 40% seen once, with roughly 10% in the top ten. The material sequenced was blood. These receptors all stem from a woman between 25 and 40 years old in good health.

The chain uses TRBV12-3 or TRBV12-4 and TRBJ1-1, with D unresolved. CDR3 length: 14 residues. Trimming took 8 bases from V and 3 from J, leaving 16 bases between them. CDR3 DNA: TGTGCCAGCCACACGGCGGGCGGGGACACTGAAGCTTTCTTT. This encodes CASHTAGGDTEAFF.

In DNA, the CDR3 is TGTGCCAGCAGCTTTTTACGTAGCACAATCCGGGACAGGGGAAAAGAGACCCAGTACTTC. Protein product: CASSFLRSTIRDRGKETQYF. The chain carries TRBV5-6 and TRBJ2-7; 10 bases line up with TRBD1. The J call is doubtful: the DNA matches TRBJ2-5 better. Germline loops: CDR1 SGHDT, CDR2 YYEEEE. CDR3 size: 20 residues.

This clonotype showed up just a few times. The chain recombines TRBV7-9 with TRBJ1-2; possible D gene TRBD1, 6 bases. CDR3 size: 15 residues. The V end was cut by 2 bases, the J end by 7 bases, with 17 bases between. Germline-derived CDR1 and CDR2 are SEHNR and FQNEAQ (reference sequence). CDR3 loop: CASSLFGAGVSGYTF. CDR3 in DNA: TGTGCCAGCAGCTTATTCGGAGCAGGGGTTTCTGGCTACACCTTC.

The chain joins TRBV5-1 to TRBJ2-1; D gene ambiguous. CDR1 is SGHRS and CDR2 is YFSETQ in the germline V gene. The CDR3 sequence is 14 residues long. Trimming stripped 7 bases from V and 6 bases from J, with 17 bases between. The CDR3 sequence: CASETNPSVNEQFF. The CDR3 coding sequence is TGCGCCAGCGAAACGAACCCCTCGGTCAATGAGCAGTTCTTC.

The chain links TRBV28 to TRBJ2-6; D is ambiguous. Germline CDR1 is MDHEN and CDR2 is SYDVKM. CDR3 size: 22 residues. The V end lost 5 bases, the J end lost 0 bases, and 29 bases lay between the germline ends. The CDR3 protein is CASSPIAPSRTGPRSGANVLTF. Here the CDR3 DNA reads TGTGCCAGCAGTCCCATTGCCCCATCAAGGACGGGCCCCCGCTCTGGGGCCAACGTCCTGACTTTC.

V is TRBV20-1 and J is TRBJ1-6, with 8 bases identical to TRBD1. V dropped 3 bases and J dropped 5; count of bases not matched to a gene: 6. The germline gives CDR1 DFQATT, CDR2 SNEGSKA (reference sequence). CDR3 length: 15 residues. CDR3 DNA sequence: TGCAGTGCTAGGCGAAGACAGGGGAATAATTCACCCCTCCACTTT. Translation gives CSARRRQGNNSPLHF.

In this sample, this clonotype turned up a few times. This chain links TRBV20-1 with TRBJ2-7, with 9 bases matching TRBD2. This CDR3 is 14 amino acids long. J lost 4 bases, V lost 1 base, and 5 bases had no gene match. Germline V CDR1 and CDR2: DFQATT, SNEGSKA (reference sequence). CDR3 loop: CSARAVSGSYEQYF. The CDR3 nucleotides read TGCAGTGCTAGAGCGGTTAGCGGGAGTTACGAGCAGTACTTC.

The CDR3 region is CASAGDRGLAGANVLTF. CDR3 sequence (DNA): TGTGCCAGCGCGGGGGACAGGGGGTTGGCTGGGGCCAACGTCCTGACTTTC. The V call is TRBV28, the J call TRBJ2-6, with 11 bases lining up with TRBD1. The V and J ends lost 8 bases and 2 bases, in that order; junction bases with no gene match: 8. The CDR3 loop spans 17 amino acids. Germline V CDR1 and CDR2: MDHEN, SYDVKM.

V gene TRBV5-5 combines with J gene TRBJ2-1; 8 positions match TRBD1. This CDR3 is built from 15 residues. Germline V gene lookup returns CDR1 SGHKS and CDR2 YYEKEE (reference sequence). With 4 bases clipped from V and 7 bases from J, the junction kept 10 bases outside the gene matches. The CDR3 reads CASSPRPDRDNEQFF. The CDR3 nucleotides read TGTGCCAGCAGCCCGAGACCGGACAGGGATAATGAGCAGTTCTTC.

This clonotype was counted between two and nine times. One base away lies a much larger clone, so this may be a sequencing read error. The J gene is TRBJ2-1, the V gene TRBV5-1; 8 bases are shared with TRBD1. V trimming: 4 bases; J trimming: 8 bases; junction bases outside the gene matches: 8. This CDR3 contains 14 residues. Germline-derived CDR1 and CDR2 are SGHRS and YFSETQ. The chain's CDR3 is CASSPTQGGYEQFF. As DNA, the CDR3 is TGCGCCAGCAGCCCCACACAGGGGGGATATGAGCAGTTCTTC.

Only a few counts were recorded for this clonotype. The rearrangement joins TRBV25-1 to TRBJ2-1; D gene unclear. The CDR3 runs to 14 residues. Trimming took 8 bases from V and 6 from J, leaving 17 bases between them. Germline V gives CDR1 MGHDK, CDR2 SYGVNS. The CDR3 loop is CASAGIRGGNEQFF. The CDR3 DNA reads TGTGCCAGCGCTGGTATTAGAGGCGGCAATGAGCAGTTCTTC.

The V and J genes are TRBV12-3 or TRBV12-4 and TRBJ1-4; D unresolved. The CDR3 extends over 12 amino acids. V was clipped by 3 bases and J by 4 bases, with 3 bases between them. The CDR3 region has the DNA TGTGCCAGCAGTTTGGTTAATGAAAAACTGTTTTTT. Translation gives CASSLVNEKLFF.

V is TRBV3-1 and J is TRBJ1-1; D is uncertain. Germline loops: CDR1 LGHDT, CDR2 YNNKEL (reference sequence). Trimming took off 3 bases at V and 6 bases at J, with 5 bases between the two ends. This CDR3 has 11 residues. CDR3 residues: CASSHAAEAFF. In nucleotides, the CDR3 is TGTGCCAGCAGCCACGCCGCTGAAGCTTTCTTT.

The V and J genes are TRBV6-5 and TRBJ2-1, with a tentative D call TRBD2 (7 bases). V dropped 6 bases and J dropped 6 bases, with 15 bases sitting between them. Germline V lookup: CDR1 MNHEY, CDR2 SVGAGI. The CDR3 is 14 residues long. This CDR3 reads CASRRGGGSNEQFF. The DNA for the CDR3 is TGTGCCAGCAGGAGAGGGGGGGGGAGCAATGAGCAGTTCTTC.

The J gene is TRBJ2-3, the V gene TRBV30; 8 bases align to TRBD2. The germline V gene encodes CDR1 GTSNPN and CDR2 SVGIG (reference sequence). Germline trimming cut 5 bases from V and 6 bases from J; bases unmatched to any gene: 13. The CDR3 sequence is 15 residues long. The CDR3 loop reads CAWHLGTRHTDTQYF. CDR3 nucleotide sequence: TGTGCCTGGCACCTCGGGACTAGACATACGGATACGCAGTATTTT.

This clonotype was observed a few times. The chain is built from TRBV4-1 and TRBJ1-1, with 9 bases aligning to TRBD1. Germline CDR1 reads MGHRA; CDR2 reads YSYEKL. This CDR3 is built from 14 residues. V lost 1 base and J lost 6; bases outside the gene matches: 3. CDR3: CASSQVTGGPEAFF. CDR3 coding DNA: TGCGCCAGCAGCCAAGTCACAGGGGGCCCTGAAGCTTTCTTT.

The CDR3 spells CSARGQGITDTQYF. In nucleotides, the CDR3 is TGCAGTGCTAGAGGTCAGGGGATTACAGATACGCAGTATTTT. The J gene is TRBJ2-3, the V gene TRBV20-1, with D possibly TRBD1 on 6 matching bases. The germline V gene has CDR1 DFQATT and CDR2 SNEGSKA (reference sequence). V dropped 1 base and J dropped 3 bases, with 11 bases sitting between them. CDR3 length equals 14 residues.

This clonotype was counted only a few times. The chain combines TRBV6-2 or TRBV6-3 with TRBJ2-3, with D possibly being TRBD2 (6 bases). Looked up from germline, CDR1 is MNHEY and CDR2 is SVGEGT. The CDR3 is 14 amino acids. The V gene lost 5 bases and the J gene lost 4 bases, with 13 bases spanning the gap. CDR3 sequence: CASSTRLVADTQYF. CDR3 bases: TGTGCCAGCAGTACCCGACTAGTTGCAGATACGCAGTATTTT.

The rearrangement uses TRBV11-2 and TRBJ2-3; the D gene is possibly TRBD2 (6 bases). Trimming took off 2 bases at V and 0 bases at J, with 15 bases between the two ends. The CDR3 is 17 amino acids. Germline-derived CDR1 and CDR2 are SGHAT and FQNNGV. This CDR3 reads CASSLYLATESTDTQYF. CDR3 coding DNA: TGTGCCAGCAGCTTATATCTAGCGACGGAAAGCACAGATACGCAGTATTTT.

This clonotype was picked up a small number of times. This chain joins TRBV6-1 and TRBJ1-1, with TRBD1 matching 7 bases. Germline CDR1 and CDR2: MNHNS and SASEGT. The CDR3 totals 14 residues. V dropped 7 bases and J dropped 1; count of bases not matched to a gene: 6. As DNA, the CDR3 is TGTGCCAGCAAAAGGGGGACAGCGAACACTGAAGCTTTCTTT. Translating gives CASKRGTANTEAFF.

V is TRBV7-6 and J is TRBJ2-3, with 7 positions matching TRBD2. Per the germline V gene, CDR1 is SGHVS and CDR2 is FNYEAQ. The ends lost 5 bases at V and 1 base at J; junction bases unmatched: 15. CDR3 length: 18 amino acids. CDR3 coding DNA: TGTGCCAGCAGCCAGAAGAGTTTTCGGCTAGCGGGCACAGATACGCAGTATTTT. It encodes CASSQKSFRLAGTDTQYF.

Many counts were recorded for this clonotype. The genes are TRBV29-1 and TRBJ2-7, with no clear D. Germline V lookup: CDR1 SQVTM, CDR2 ANQGSEA. The CDR3 has 11 amino acids. V lost 1 base and J lost 6, with 7 bases in between. This CDR3 reads CSVEVSLEQYF. The DNA for the CDR3 is TGCAGCGTTGAAGTGAGCCTCGAGCAGTACTTC.

Note on this clonotype: An end of the junction differs from the germline gene, which may be a read error. The chain couples TRBV6-2 or TRBV6-3 to TRBJ2-3, with a tentative D call TRBD2 (5 bases). CDR1 and CDR2 (germline): MNHEY, SVGEGT. CDR3 size: 11 residues. CDR3 DNA: TGTACCAGCAGCTTGACTAATACGCAGTATTTT. Amino acid sequence: CTSSLTNTQYF.

The chain links TRBV6-4 to TRBJ2-3, with 8 bases lining up with TRBD1. V was clipped by 10 bases and J by 1 base; unmatched bases: 10. The CDR3 extends over 15 amino acids. CDR1 is MRHNA, CDR2 SNTAGT, per germline. CDR3: CATSEDRARTDTQYF. In nucleotides, the CDR3 is TGTGCCACTTCTGAGGACAGGGCCCGCACAGATACGCAGTATTTT.